Each of the 6 T cell receptor beta chains below was sequenced from the same sample in a study of T cell clones after liver transplantation (dated by TCRdb to about 2019). Taken with the paper, the label for time point translates to: pre-transplant. Libraries were prepared through the immunoSEQ multiplex PCR assay. As stored in TCRdb, this immuneACCESS dataset retains in-frame rearrangements with V and J assigned. A fraction of the clones does not appear; measured against another copy, unresolved V genes explain less than half of the discrepancy, and the remainder lacks a known reason. Counted in this sample were 20,000 to 30,000 clones; over 55% of them appeared once. The ten largest clones add up to roughly 2.8% of the sample. Sequencing used CD4+ T cells from blood, obtained before liver transplant. Every receptor here comes from a human donor who received a liver transplant.

This sequence joins TRBV29-1 and TRBJ1-4; D may be TRBD1 (6 bases). The germline V and J ends were trimmed by 7 bases and 5 bases, with 26 bases remaining between them. The CDR3 is made up of 17 amino acids. CDR1 is SQVTM, CDR2 ANQGSEA, per germline. CDR3 sequence: CSGGAKRTLRRNEKLFF. The DNA of the CDR3 is TGCAGCGGGGGGGCTAAACGGACCTTAAGACGGAATGAAAAACTGTTTTTT. Looking up the rest from reference TRBV29-1 and TRBJ1-4 gives the full variable domain: SAVISQKPSRDICQRGTSLTIQCQVDSQVTMMFWYRQQPGQSLTLIATANQGSEATYESGFVIDKFPISRPNLTFSTLTVSNMSPEDSSIYLCSGGAKRTLRRNEKLFFGSGTQLSVL.

The chain combines TRBV23-1 with TRBJ1-2; TRBD1 matches at 7 bases. TRBV23-1 is an ORF, with its function uncertain. The CDR3 consists of 13 residues. The J segment lost 4 bases and the V segment lost 6 bases, leaving 5 bases of the junction unmatched. The CDR3 DNA is TGCGCCAGCAGACCCCGGGACAGCTATGGCTACACCTTC. This translates into CASRPRDSYGYTF.

This chain uses TRBV7-8 with TRBJ1-5, with 7 bases lining up with TRBD1. The CDR3 runs 17 residues. The germline V gene has CDR1 SGHVS and CDR2 FQNEAQ. V shed 3 bases, J shed 1 base, and the junction held 9 bases outside the gene matches. DNA of the CDR3: TGTGCCAGCAGCTTGAGGGGAACAGGGGCGAGCAATCAGCCCCAGCATTTT. It specifies CASSLRGTGASNQPQHF.

This clone has more than one count but fewer than ten. The chain is built from TRBV10-3 and TRBJ2-3; 11 bases line up with TRBD2. This CDR3 has 14 amino acids. V shed 6 bases, J shed 6 bases, and the junction held 5 bases outside the gene matches. Germline lookup yields CDR1 ENHRY and CDR2 SYGVKD. CDR3 in amino acids: CAIRPGLAVDTQYF. The CDR3 bases are TGTGCCATCAGGCCGGGACTAGCGGTCGATACGCAGTATTTT.

V is TRBV19 and J is TRBJ2-2; TRBD2 matches 9 bases. Germline trimming cut 9 bases from V and 7 bases from J; bases unmatched to any gene: 12. This CDR3 is 15 amino acids long. Germline V gives CDR1 LNHDA, CDR2 SQIVND (reference sequence). CDR3 in amino acids: CASTILAGLSGELFF. CDR3 DNA: TGTGCCAGCACGATTCTAGCGGGGTTAAGCGGGGAGCTGTTTTTT.

This clone was found once. The V call is TRBV11-3, the J call TRBJ2-1, with D perhaps given as TRBD1 or TRBD2 (5 bases each). The V and J ends lost 7 bases and 6 bases respectively, with 13 bases between them. Germline CDR1 SGHNT, CDR2 YENEEA. The CDR3 runs 13 residues. The CDR3 DNA sequence: TGTGCCAGCACTCTTCGAGGGGTCAATGAGCAGTTCTTC. Its translation is CASTLRGVNEQFF.